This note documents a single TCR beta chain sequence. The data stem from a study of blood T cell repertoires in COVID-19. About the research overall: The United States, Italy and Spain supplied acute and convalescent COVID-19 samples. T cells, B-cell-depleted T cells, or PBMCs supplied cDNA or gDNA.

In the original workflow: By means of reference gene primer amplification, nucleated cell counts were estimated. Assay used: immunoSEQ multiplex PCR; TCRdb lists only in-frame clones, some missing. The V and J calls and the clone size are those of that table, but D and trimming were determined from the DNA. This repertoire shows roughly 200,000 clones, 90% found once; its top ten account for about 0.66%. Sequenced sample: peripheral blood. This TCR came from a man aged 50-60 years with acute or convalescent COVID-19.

CDR3 in amino acids: CASSPVGTGGEKLFF. The DNA of the CDR3 is TGTGCCAGCTCACCCGTCGGGACAGGGGGTGAAAAACTGTTTTTT. The J gene is TRBJ1-4, the V gene TRBV18; 11 bases are a match to TRBD1. Per germline, CDR1 KGHSH and CDR2 LQKENI. The CDR3 loop spans 15 amino acids. V lost 3 bases and J lost 7; bases outside the gene matches: 4.